This T cell receptor beta chain originates from a study of response to subunit inactivated influenza vaccine listed by TCRdb under 2018. About the investigation overall: Deep quantitative T cell receptor repertoire profiling was used in the study to track responses to a trivalent subunit inactivated influenza vaccine.

In the germline V gene, CDR1 corresponds to SGHRS and CDR2 to YFSETQ. Reading from cysteine to phenylalanine, the CDR3 counts 14 amino acids. The DNA shown is the 42-base CDR3, in frame from base 1. V and J are truncated by 1 base and 2 bases respectively, leaving an intervening sequence of 9 bases. Broader findings and caveats from the paper: According to the authors, only a limited number of new T cells may be recruited by each seasonal influenza vaccination.

In its sample, this clonotype was seen a few times. There is no known antigen for this receptor. Qualities for individual bases were not recorded, and no much larger clone is one base off. In light of the paper, this sample's time point label describes: around 42 days after influenza vaccine administration. The protocol used for the library was RT-PCR. Data came from an Illumina HiSeq 2500. Using fastp at Q25 and MiXCR, TCRdb reprocessed the public reads and kept productive beta chains. Every CDR3 protein is listed once, alongside the most common genes and DNA of its rows. The sample table contains around 480,000 distinct CDR3 sequences; only one count was recorded for approximately 11% of them. Clones ranked in the top ten supply about 12% of the sample.

The V and J segments used are TRBV5-1 and TRBJ1-2; too little of a D gene remains to name it. The input for sequencing was PBMCs from blood, taken 40 to 50 days after vaccination. The source of this sequence is a man in his fifties who received an inactivated influenza vaccine. Donor details come from another sample of the same person, matched by shared clones. The nucleotide sequence is given as TGCGCCAGCAGCTTGAATCCACCCAACTATGGCTACACCTTC. This sequence encodes CASSLNPPNYGYTF.